This T cell receptor (beta chain) originates from a study of T-cell memory formation after mild COVID-19. This clonotype was detected only a few times. With 5 bases clipped from V and 6 bases from J, the junction kept 8 bases outside the gene matches. Germline V gene data show CDR1 as SGHTA and CDR2 as FQGTGA. The CDR3 runs 15 residues. TCRdb reprocessed the 5' RACE reads via MiXCR and lists one record per CDR3 protein. The sample gives 100,000 to 150,000 distinct CDR3 sequences, approximately 15% of which show up once; over 4% is in the top ten. The source material was PBMCs or a T cell subset sorted from them (not recorded which). This clonotype was obtained from a man between 18 and 29 years old who had mild COVID-19 (a few samples of this study predate the infection). Cell type and time point are not known. This chain joins TRBV7-3 and TRBJ2-1; TRBD2 agrees at 9 bases. CDR3 in DNA: TGTGCCAGCAGCCCCGCGGGGGGGCGGGGCAATGAGCAGTTCTTC. Its translation is CASSPAGGRGNEQFF.